The T cell receptor (beta chain) under discussion was sequenced for a study of T cell changes during pregnancy in multiple sclerosis. Germline V lookup: CDR1 KGHSH, CDR2 LQKENI. This CDR3 comprises 14 residues. The ends were cut back, 0 bases at V and 4 bases at J, with 7 bases in the middle. Profiling relied on immunoSEQ multiplex PCR, and the TCRdb table lists in-frame clones only, not all of them. The table includes 70,000 to 80,000 clones, approximately 94% detected once. The source material was peripheral blood, sampled in the third trimester of pregnancy. The clonotype comes from a female donor with multiple sclerosis, enrolled in a pregnancy study. V and J are TRBV18 and TRBJ1-3, with D hard to call. The CDR3 loop is CASSPPARGNTIYF. In DNA, the CDR3 is TGTGCCAGCTCACCACCGGCCAGGGGAAACACCATATATTTT.